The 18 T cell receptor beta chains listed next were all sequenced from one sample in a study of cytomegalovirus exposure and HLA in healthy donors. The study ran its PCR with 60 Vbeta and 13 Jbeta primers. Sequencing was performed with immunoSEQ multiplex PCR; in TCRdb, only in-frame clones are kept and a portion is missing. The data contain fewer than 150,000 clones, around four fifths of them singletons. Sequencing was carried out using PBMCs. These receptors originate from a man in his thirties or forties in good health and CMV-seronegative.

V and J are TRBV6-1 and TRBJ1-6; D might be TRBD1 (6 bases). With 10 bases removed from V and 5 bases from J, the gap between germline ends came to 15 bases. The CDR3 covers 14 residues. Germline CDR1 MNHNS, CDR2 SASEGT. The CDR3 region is CATRGWTDNSPLHF. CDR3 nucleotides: TGTGCCACCAGGGGCTGGACAGATAATTCACCCCTCCACTTT.

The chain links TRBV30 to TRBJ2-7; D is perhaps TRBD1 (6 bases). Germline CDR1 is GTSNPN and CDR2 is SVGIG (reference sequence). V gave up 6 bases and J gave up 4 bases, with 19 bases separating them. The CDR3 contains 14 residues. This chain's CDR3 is CACHHGQKLYEQYF. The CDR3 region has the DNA TGTGCCTGCCACCATGGACAGAAACTTTACGAGCAGTACTTC.

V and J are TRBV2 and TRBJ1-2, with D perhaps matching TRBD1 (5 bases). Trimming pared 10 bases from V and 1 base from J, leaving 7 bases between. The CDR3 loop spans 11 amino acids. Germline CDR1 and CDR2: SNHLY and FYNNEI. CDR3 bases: TGTGCCATGCAGGGTAACTATGGCTACACCTTC. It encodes CAMQGNYGYTF.

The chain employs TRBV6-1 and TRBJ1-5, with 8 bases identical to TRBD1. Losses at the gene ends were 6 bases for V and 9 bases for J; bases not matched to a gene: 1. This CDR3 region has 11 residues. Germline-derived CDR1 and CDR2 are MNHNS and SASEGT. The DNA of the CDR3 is TGTGCCAGCAGCGGGACAGGGCCCCAGCATTTT. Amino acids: CASSGTGPQHF.

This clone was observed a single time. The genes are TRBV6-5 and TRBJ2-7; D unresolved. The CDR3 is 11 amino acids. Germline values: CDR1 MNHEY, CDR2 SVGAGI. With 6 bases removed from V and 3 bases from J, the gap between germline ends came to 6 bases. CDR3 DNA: TGTGCCAGCAGGAACAGCTACGAGCAGTACTTC. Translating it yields CASRNSYEQYF.

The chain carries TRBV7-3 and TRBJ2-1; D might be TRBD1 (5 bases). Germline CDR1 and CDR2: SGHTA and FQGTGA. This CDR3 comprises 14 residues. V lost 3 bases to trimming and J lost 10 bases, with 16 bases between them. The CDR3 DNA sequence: TGTGCCAGCAGCTTGGGGCAGGGAAGCCGCGAGCAGTTCTTC. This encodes CASSLGQGSREQFF.

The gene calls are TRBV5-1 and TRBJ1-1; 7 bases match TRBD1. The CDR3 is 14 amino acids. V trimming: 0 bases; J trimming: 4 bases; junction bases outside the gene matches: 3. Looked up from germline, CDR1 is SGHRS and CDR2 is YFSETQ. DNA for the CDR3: TGCGCCAGCAGCTTGGGACAGGGAATCACTGAAGCTTTCTTT. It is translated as CASSLGQGITEAFF.

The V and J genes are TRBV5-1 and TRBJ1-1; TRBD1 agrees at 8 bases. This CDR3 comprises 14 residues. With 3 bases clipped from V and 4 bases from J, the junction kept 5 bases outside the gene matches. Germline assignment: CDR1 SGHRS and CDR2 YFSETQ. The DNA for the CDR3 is TGCGCCAGCAGCTGGGGAACAGGGGGCACTGAAGCTTTCTTT. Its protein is CASSWGTGGTEAFF.

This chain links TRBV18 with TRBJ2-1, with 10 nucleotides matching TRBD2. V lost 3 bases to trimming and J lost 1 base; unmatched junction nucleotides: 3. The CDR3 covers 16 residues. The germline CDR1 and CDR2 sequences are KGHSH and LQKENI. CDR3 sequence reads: CASSPLAGGSYNEQFF. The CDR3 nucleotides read TGTGCCAGCTCACCCTTAGCGGGAGGTTCCTACAATGAGCAGTTCTTC.

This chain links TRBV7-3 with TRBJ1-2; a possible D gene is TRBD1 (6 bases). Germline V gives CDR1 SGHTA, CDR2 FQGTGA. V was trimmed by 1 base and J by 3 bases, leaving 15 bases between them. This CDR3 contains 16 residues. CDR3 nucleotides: TGTGCCAGCAGCTTAAGGGTTGCAGGGGTCGACTATGGCTACACCTTC. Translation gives CASSLRVAGVDYGYTF. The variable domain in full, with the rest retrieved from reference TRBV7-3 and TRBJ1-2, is GAGVSQTPSNKVTEKGKYVELRCDPISGHTALYWYRQSLGQGPEFLIYFQGTGAADDSGLPNDRFFAVRPEGSVSTLKIQRTERGDSAVYLCASSLRVAGVDYGYTFGSGTRLTVV.

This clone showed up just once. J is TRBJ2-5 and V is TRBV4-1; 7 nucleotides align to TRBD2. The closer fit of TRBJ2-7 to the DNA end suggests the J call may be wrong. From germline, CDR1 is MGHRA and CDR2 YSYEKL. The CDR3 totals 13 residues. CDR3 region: CASSQGGDGEQYF. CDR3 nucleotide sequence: TGCGCCAGCAGCCAGGGAGGGGACGGCGAGCAGTACTTC.

The CDR3 sequence is CASSHLAGAEETQYF. As DNA, the CDR3 is TGTGCCAGCAGCCACCTAGCGGGGGCGGAAGAGACCCAGTACTTC. The chain combines TRBV4-2 with TRBJ2-5, with 10 bases fitting TRBD2. Germline CDR1 LGHNA, CDR2 YNFKEQ. V dropped 3 bases and J dropped 3; count of bases not matched to a gene: 4. The CDR3 sequence is 15 residues long.

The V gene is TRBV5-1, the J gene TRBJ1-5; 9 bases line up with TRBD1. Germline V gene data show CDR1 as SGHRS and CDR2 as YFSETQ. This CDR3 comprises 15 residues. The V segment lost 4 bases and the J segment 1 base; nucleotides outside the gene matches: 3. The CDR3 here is CASSTGTGSNQPQHF. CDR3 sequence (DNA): TGCGCCAGCAGCACTGGGACAGGGAGCAATCAGCCCCAGCATTTT. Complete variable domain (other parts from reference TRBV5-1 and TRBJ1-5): KAGVTQTPRYLIKTRGQQVTLSCSPISGHRSVSWYQQTPGQGLQFLFEYFSETQRNKGNFPGRFSGRQFSNSRSEMNVSTLELGDSALYLCASSTGTGSNQPQHFGDGTRLSIL.

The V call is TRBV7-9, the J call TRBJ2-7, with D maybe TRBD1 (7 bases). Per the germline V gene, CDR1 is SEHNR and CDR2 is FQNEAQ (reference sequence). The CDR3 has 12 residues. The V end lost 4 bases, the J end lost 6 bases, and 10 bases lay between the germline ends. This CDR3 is CASSSQGGEQYF. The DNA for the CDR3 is TGTGCCAGCAGCTCCCAGGGGGGCGAGCAGTACTTC.

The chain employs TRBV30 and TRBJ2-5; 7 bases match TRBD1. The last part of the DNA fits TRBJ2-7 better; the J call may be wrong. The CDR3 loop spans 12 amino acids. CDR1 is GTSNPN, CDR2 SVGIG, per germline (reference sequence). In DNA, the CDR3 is TGTGCCTGGACCAGCCCAGGGGGCGAGCAGTACTTC. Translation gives CAWTSPGGEQYF.

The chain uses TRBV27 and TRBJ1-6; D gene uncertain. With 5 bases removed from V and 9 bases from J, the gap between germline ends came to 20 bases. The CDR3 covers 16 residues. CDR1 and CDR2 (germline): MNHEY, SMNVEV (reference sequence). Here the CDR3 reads CASSPRSGSGGSPLHF. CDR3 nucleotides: TGTGCCAGCAGTCCACGCAGCGGGTCAGGAGGTTCACCCCTCCACTTT.

This CDR3 is CASSYSTVSDYGYTF. The CDR3 DNA is TGTGCCAGCAGTTACTCTACGGTCTCTGATTATGGCTACACCTTC. The chain employs TRBV6-5 and TRBJ1-2; D is ambiguous. Trimming removed 0 bases at V and 5 bases at J, with 13 bases between. The germline V gene has CDR1 MNHEY and CDR2 SVGAGI. CDR3 length equals 15 residues.

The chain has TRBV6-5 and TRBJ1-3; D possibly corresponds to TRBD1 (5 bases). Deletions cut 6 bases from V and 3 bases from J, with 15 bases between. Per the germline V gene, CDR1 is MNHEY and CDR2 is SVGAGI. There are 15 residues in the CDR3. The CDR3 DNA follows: TGTGCCAGCAGGGGACTCCCCCGAGGTGGAAACACCATATATTTT. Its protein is CASRGLPRGGNTIYF.